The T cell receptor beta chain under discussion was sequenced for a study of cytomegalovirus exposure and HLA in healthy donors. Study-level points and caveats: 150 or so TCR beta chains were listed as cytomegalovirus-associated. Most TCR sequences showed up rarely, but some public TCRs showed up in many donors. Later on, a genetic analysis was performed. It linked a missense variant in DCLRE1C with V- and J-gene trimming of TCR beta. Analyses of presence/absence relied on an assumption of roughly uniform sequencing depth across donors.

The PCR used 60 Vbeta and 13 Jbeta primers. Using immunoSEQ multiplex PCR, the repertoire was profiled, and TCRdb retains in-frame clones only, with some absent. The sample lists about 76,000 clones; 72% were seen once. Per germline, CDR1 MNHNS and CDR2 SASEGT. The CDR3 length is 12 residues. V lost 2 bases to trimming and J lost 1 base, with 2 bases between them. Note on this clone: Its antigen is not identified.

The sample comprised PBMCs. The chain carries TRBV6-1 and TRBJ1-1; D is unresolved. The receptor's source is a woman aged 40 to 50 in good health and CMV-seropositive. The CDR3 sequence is CASSERNTEAFF. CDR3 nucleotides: TGTGCCAGCAGTGAACGGAACACTGAAGCTTTCTTT.